A single sample gave rise to the 20 T cell receptor beta chains below, sequenced in a study of cytomegalovirus exposure and HLA in healthy donors. 13 Jbeta primers and 60 Vbeta primers were used for the PCR. Sequencing was performed with immunoSEQ multiplex PCR; in TCRdb, only in-frame clones are kept and a portion is missing. The table records around 200,000 clones, roughly 80% of them present only once. Material for sequencing was PBMCs. These receptors all come from a man aged 50-60 years in good health and CMV-seronegative.

The chain joins TRBV19 to TRBJ2-5; TRBD2 matches 9 bases. This CDR3 contains 15 residues. V lost 2 bases, J lost 5 bases, and 6 bases stayed unmatched. The germline gives CDR1 LNHDA, CDR2 SQIVND (reference sequence). CDR3 DNA: TGTGCCAGTAGTATAATGGGACTAGCCGGCGAGACCCAGTACTTC. Residues: CASSIMGLAGETQYF. The variable domain in full, completed from reference TRBV19 and TRBJ2-5, reads DGGITQSPKYLFRKEGQNVTLSCEQNLNHDAMYWYRQDPGQGLRLIYYSQIVNDFQKGDIAEGYSVSREKKESFPLTVTSAQKNPTAFYLCASSIMGLAGETQYFGPGTRLLVL.

The chain recombines TRBV18 with TRBJ1-3; the match to TRBD1 covers 7 bases. Germline V lookup: CDR1 KGHSH, CDR2 LQKENI. There are 18 residues in the CDR3. V was pared by 2 bases and J by 3 bases, with 13 bases of the junction left unmatched. The CDR3 DNA is TGTGCCAGCTCACCAACGAACAGGGGAGCTCAATATGGAAACACCATATATTTT. It yields the protein CASSPTNRGAQYGNTIYF.

The rearrangement uses TRBV9 and TRBJ1-3; D is possibly TRBD1 (6 bases). The CDR3 sequence is 16 residues long. V dropped 4 bases and J dropped 3 bases, with 17 bases sitting between them. CDR1 SGDLS and CDR2 YYNGEE come from the germline V gene. Here the CDR3 DNA reads TGTGCCAGCAGCTTAGGACAGACGTCATTTGGAAACACCATATATTTT. It encodes CASSLGQTSFGNTIYF.

The chain recombines TRBV5-8 with TRBJ2-7; D gene ambiguous. From germline, CDR1 is SGHTS and CDR2 YDEGEE. The CDR3 has 15 residues. V was cut by 0 bases and J by 1 base, with 11 bases left in between. CDR3 region: CASSLVVSSSYEQYF. DNA for the CDR3: TGTGCCAGCAGCTTGGTCGTTTCGTCTTCCTACGAGCAGTACTTC.

This CDR3 is CASSPTGGYEQYF. The CDR3 bases are TGTGCCAGCAGTCCCACAGGGGGCTACGAGCAGTACTTC. The rearrangement uses TRBV25-1 and TRBJ2-7; 8 bases are a match to TRBD1. After removal of 5 bases from V and 3 bases from J, the junction contained 3 bases not matched to a gene. The CDR3 is 13 amino acids. Germline CDR1 and CDR2: MGHDK and SYGVNS.

The chain employs TRBV10-3 and TRBJ2-3; TRBD2 aligns across 10 bases. The germline CDR1 and CDR2 sequences are ENHRY and SYGVKD. This CDR3 comprises 14 residues. V was pared by 8 bases and J by 4 bases, with 6 bases of the junction left unmatched. The CDR3 coding sequence is TGTGCCATCTCGTCTAGCGGGGGTGCAGATACGCAGTATTTT. Amino acids: CAISSSGGADTQYF.

The rearrangement joins TRBV14 to TRBJ2-1; D gene uncertain. V dropped 1 base and J dropped 8 bases, with 18 bases sitting between them. From germline, CDR1 is SGHDN and CDR2 FVKESK. The CDR3 has 16 residues. CDR3 amino acids: CASSQVSKQLRDEQFF. The CDR3 DNA reads as TGTGCCAGCAGCCAAGTATCGAAACAACTACGCGATGAGCAGTTCTTC.

V gene TRBV7-8 combines with J gene TRBJ2-2; D possibly corresponds to TRBD2 (7 bases). Germline CDR1 SGHVS, CDR2 FQNEAQ. This CDR3 region has 15 residues. V was clipped by 1 base and J by 7 bases, with 13 bases between them. CDR3 coding DNA: TGTGCCAGCAGCTTAGGGGGGGGCGGTCACGGGGAGCTGTTTTTT. Protein product: CASSLGGGGHGELFF. The complete variable domain, with remaining parts taken from reference TRBV7-8 and TRBJ2-2, reads GAGVSQSPRYKVAKRGQDVALRCDPISGHVSLFWYQQALGQGPEFLTYFQNEAQLDKSGLPSDRFFAERPEGSVSTLKIQRTQQEDSAVYLCASSLGGGGHGELFFGEGSRLTVL.

The sample holds a few counts of this clone. This rearrangement joins TRBV18 to TRBJ1-4, with 9 bases identical to TRBD1. This CDR3 has 15 amino acids. V was clipped by 6 bases and J by 5 bases; unmatched bases: 7. Germline V lookup: CDR1 KGHSH, CDR2 LQKENI. CDR3 bases: TGTGCCAGCTCGCCGGGACAGGGATCGAATGAAAAACTGTTTTTT. Amino acids: CASSPGQGSNEKLFF. Full variable domain (missing parts from reference TRBV18 and TRBJ1-4): NAGVMQNPRHLVRRRGQEARLRCSPMKGHSHVYWYRQLPEEGLKFMVYLQKENIIDESGMPKERFSAEFPKEGPSILRIQQVVRGDSAAYFCASSPGQGSNEKLFFGSGTQLSVL.

The V gene is TRBV2, the J gene TRBJ2-1, with 8 bases lining up with TRBD1. Looked up from germline, CDR1 is SNHLY and CDR2 is FYNNEI. J lost 8 bases, V lost 4 bases, and 4 bases had no gene match. The CDR3 is made up of 13 amino acids. Here the CDR3 reads CASSVDRGHEQFF. CDR3 sequence (DNA): TGTGCCAGCAGTGTTGACAGGGGCCATGAGCAGTTCTTC.

The chain combines TRBV18 with TRBJ1-5, with 9 bases fitting TRBD1. V was pared by 3 bases and J by 0 bases, with 6 bases of the junction left unmatched. CDR3 length: 17 residues. Germline V gene sequence: CDR1 KGHSH, CDR2 LQKENI. The CDR3 here is CASSPLDRGNSNQPQHF. The CDR3 DNA is TGTGCCAGCTCACCTTTGGACAGGGGTAATAGCAATCAGCCCCAGCATTTT. The variable domain in full, with the rest retrieved from reference TRBV18 and TRBJ1-5, is NAGVMQNPRHLVRRRGQEARLRCSPMKGHSHVYWYRQLPEEGLKFMVYLQKENIIDESGMPKERFSAEFPKEGPSILRIQQVVRGDSAAYFCASSPLDRGNSNQPQHFGDGTRLSIL.

This rearrangement joins TRBV18 to TRBJ1-5; D unresolved. Trimming removed 3 bases at V and 6 bases at J, with 12 bases between. The germline gives CDR1 KGHSH, CDR2 LQKENI. The CDR3 spans 14 residues. The CDR3 spells CASSPRAGPQPQHF. The CDR3 DNA sequence: TGTGCCAGCTCACCCCGAGCTGGTCCTCAGCCCCAGCATTTT.

This clone has just a few counts. V gene TRBV4-3 combines with J gene TRBJ1-2; 7 nucleotides agree with TRBD1. The V and J ends lost 4 bases and 8 bases, in that order; junction bases with no gene match: 10. Germline assignment: CDR1 LGHNA and CDR2 YSLEER. CDR3 length: 14 amino acids. The CDR3 nucleotides read TGCGCCAGCAGCCTGAAGCCCGGGACAGTGGGCTACACCTTC. Translation: CASSLKPGTVGYTF.

The rearrangement joins TRBV28 to TRBJ1-2; 7 nucleotides match TRBD1. Germline V gene sequence: CDR1 MDHEN, CDR2 SYDVKM. V lost 6 bases and J lost 6; bases outside the gene matches: 7. The CDR3 consists of 13 residues. Here the CDR3 DNA reads TGTGCCAGCAGGCTAGACAGGGCAGATGGCTACACCTTC. Residues: CASRLDRADGYTF.

The table lists this clone with a count of one. The chain recombines TRBV7-2 with TRBJ1-5, with 12 nucleotides matching TRBD1. The CDR3 has 15 residues. V shed 5 bases, J shed 9 bases, and the junction held 8 bases outside the gene matches. CDR1 is SGHTA, CDR2 FQGNSA, per germline. In DNA form, the CDR3 reads TGTGCCAGCAGCGTAACCGGGACAGGGGGCGGGCCCCAGCATTTT. It codes for CASSVTGTGGGPQHF.

The chain links TRBV7-2 to TRBJ2-2; D possibly corresponds to TRBD2 (5 bases). In germline, CDR1 is SGHTA, CDR2 FQGNSA. The CDR3 runs to 18 residues. The V end lost 2 bases, the J end lost 4 bases, and 20 bases lay between the germline ends. In DNA, the CDR3 is TGTGCCAGCAGCTTATCATCTAGCAGGACGAAAGTCACCGGGGAGCTGTTTTTT. Translating gives CASSLSSSRTKVTGELFF. The full variable domain, rest sourced from reference TRBV7-2 and TRBJ2-2, is GAGVSQSPSNKVTEKGKDVELRCDPISGHTALYWYRQSLGQGLEFLIYFQGNSAPDKSGLPSDRFSAERTGGSVSTLTIQRTQQEDSAVYLCASSLSSSRTKVTGELFFGEGSRLTVL.

The chain carries TRBV6-5 and TRBJ2-1; D is unresolved. CDR3 size: 15 residues. V was clipped by 0 bases and J by 5 bases, with 11 bases between them. CDR1 and CDR2 from the germline V gene are MNHEY and SVGAGI. The CDR3 DNA follows: TGTGCCAGCAGTTACTCCCCTAGTTTGAACAATGAGCAGTTCTTC. This gives the protein CASSYSPSLNNEQFF.

The genes are TRBV28 and TRBJ2-7; 10 nucleotides match TRBD2. The V segment lost 6 bases and the J segment 3 bases; nucleotides outside the gene matches: 11. Per germline, CDR1 MDHEN and CDR2 SYDVKM. The length of the CDR3 is 16 residues. CDR3 sequence reads: CASRLRGSGRVYEQYF. The CDR3 nucleotides read TGTGCCAGCAGACTCCGGGGGAGCGGGAGGGTCTACGAGCAGTACTTC.

J is TRBJ2-1 and V is TRBV11-1; 7 bases are shared with TRBD2. Germline-derived CDR1 and CDR2 are SGHAT and FQDESV (reference sequence). The V segment lost 3 bases and the J segment 7 bases; nucleotides outside the gene matches: 6. This CDR3 has 14 amino acids. The DNA of the CDR3 is TGTGCCAGCAGCTTTAGGCTAGCGGCGAATGAGCAGTTCTTC. Translation: CASSFRLAANEQFF.

The chain links TRBV19 to TRBJ1-5, with TRBD1 matching over 9 bases. V shed 5 bases and J 0 bases; nucleotides not matched to a gene: 5. Germline CDR1 reads LNHDA; CDR2 reads SQIVND (reference sequence). The CDR3 extends over 16 amino acids. The CDR3 here is CASSLHRGLSNQPQHF. The DNA of the CDR3 is TGTGCCAGTAGTCTACACAGGGGGCTTAGCAATCAGCCCCAGCATTTT.